This TCR beta chain derives from a study of molecular identifiers for immune sequencing clone quantification. Study-level background: Five aliquots were made in replicates from the RNA of roughly 20,000 or 100,000 naive CD8 cells, and four were sequenced.

TCRdb re-called the PCR reads with MiXCR, one entry per CDR3 protein. This repertoire shows 300,000 to 400,000 distinct CDR3 sequences, over 20% found once; its top ten account for more than 0.8%. The table lists this clonotype with a count of one. The conserved phenylalanine or tryptophan normally closing the CDR3 is absent here, so this likely arose from a read error. The clonotype was recovered from a human donor in good health. Some libraries in this study had Jurkat cell RNA spiked in. The source material was naive CD8+ T cells from blood, with Jurkat cell RNA spiked in. The subset here: FACS-sorted CD8+CD4-CCR7+CD45RA+ naive T cells.

CDR3 in amino acids: CASSFAPGLGGYEQYL. The CDR3 DNA reads TGTGCCAGCAGCTTCGCACCGGGTCTGGGGGGCTACGAGCAGTACCTC. This sequence joins TRBV11-2 and TRBJ2-7; the D gene is possibly TRBD2 (6 bases). The CDR3 totals 16 residues. The germline V and J ends were trimmed by 3 bases and 3 bases, with 18 bases remaining between them. Germline V gene sequence: CDR1 SGHAT, CDR2 FQNNGV.